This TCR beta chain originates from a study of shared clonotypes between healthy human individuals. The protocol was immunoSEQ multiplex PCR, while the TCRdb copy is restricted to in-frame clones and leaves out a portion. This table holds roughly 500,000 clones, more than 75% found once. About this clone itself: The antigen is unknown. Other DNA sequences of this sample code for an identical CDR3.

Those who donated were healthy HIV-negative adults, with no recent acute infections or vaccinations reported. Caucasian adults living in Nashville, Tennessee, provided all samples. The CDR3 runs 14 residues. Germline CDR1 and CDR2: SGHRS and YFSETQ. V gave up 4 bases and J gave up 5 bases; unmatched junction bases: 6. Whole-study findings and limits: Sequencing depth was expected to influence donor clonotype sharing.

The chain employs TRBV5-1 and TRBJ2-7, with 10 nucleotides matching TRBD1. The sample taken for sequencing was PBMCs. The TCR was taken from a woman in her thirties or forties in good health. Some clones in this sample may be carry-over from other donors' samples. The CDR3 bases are TGCGCCAGCAGCCCCGGGACAGGGGATGACGAGCAGTACTTC. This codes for CASSPGTGDDEQYF.